These T cell receptor beta chains were read from a single sample in a study of CD8 T cells in Susac syndrome. TCRdb reprocessed the immunoSEQ multiplex PCR reads with MiXCR, giving one entry per CDR3 protein. This table has tens of thousands of distinct CDR3 sequences, roughly 94% appearing once. The sequenced sample consisted of CD4+ T cells from PBMCs. Receptor source: a human donor with Susac syndrome. Each CDR3 is given with its conserved first and last residue. The D gene is left open where the match is weak. Some rows have no size entry. The others give once, few or many, or a class for an expanded clone.

NA,15,TRBV11-2,NA,TRBJ1-6,TGTGCCAGCAGCTTAGTCAGGGAGGCATGGTCACCCCTCCACTTT,CASSLVREAWSPLHF
NA,13,TRBV5-1,NA,TRBJ2-7,TGCGCCAGCAGCCCCACCGGTCAAGAAGAGCAGTACTTC,CASSPTGQEEQYF
NA,12,TRBV28,NA,TRBJ1-3,TGTGCCAGCAGGGATGGTGGAAACACCATATATTTT,CASRDGGNTIYF
NA,15,TRBV5-1,NA,TRBJ2-1,TGCGCCAGCAGCCCCCCTAAGAGGGGGGGCCATGAGCAGTTCTTC,CASSPPKRGGHEQFF
NA,15,TRBV4-1,NA,TRBJ1-6,TGCGCCAGCAGCCAAGATCCTCTAACGGCCTCACCCCTCCACTTT,CASSQDPLTASPLHF
NA,13,TRBV24-1,TRBD1,TRBJ2-1,TGTGCCACCAGTGATCCCGGACAGGGGAAGCAGTTCTTC,CATSDPGQGKQFF
NA,14,TRBV5-1,NA,TRBJ2-2,TGCGCCAGCAGCTTCCCCACAAACACCGGGGAGCTGTTTTTT,CASSFPTNTGELFF
NA,14,TRBV18,TRBD2,TRBJ2-1,TGTGCCAGCCCCGGGGGGATCTCCTACAATGAGCAGTTCTTC,CASPGGISYNEQFF
once,11,TRBV20-1,NA,TRBJ1-4,TGCAGTGCAACAGATAATGAAAAACTGTTTTTT,CSATDNEKLFF
NA,13,TRBV28,NA,TRBJ2-4,TGTGCCAGCACCAGGGTCTATGGGGACATTCAGTACTTC,CASTRVYGDIQYF
NA,14,TRBV2,NA,TRBJ1-1,TGTGCCAGCAGCGGTGACAGGTTTAACACTGAAGCTTTCTTT,CASSGDRFNTEAFF
NA,15,TRBV3-1,TRBD2,TRBJ2-7,TGTGCCAGCAGCCCTGCTAGCGGGGGGGCCTACGAGCAGTACTTC,CASSPASGGAYEQYF
NA,16,TRBV6-1,TRBD1,TRBJ2-3,TGTGCCAGCAGTAAACGGACAGGGGGCATCACAGATACGCAGTATTTT,CASSKRTGGITDTQYF
NA,13,TRBV6-6,NA,TRBJ1-1,TGTGCCAGCAGCCGACAGCGAGGCACTGAAGCTTTCTTT,CASSRQRGTEAFF
NA,11,TRBV11-2,NA,TRBJ2-7,TGTGCCAGCAGCTGGGGGGACGAGCAGTACTTC,CASSWGDEQYF
once,14,TRBV30,NA,TRBJ1-3,TGTGCCTGGAGCCGCTCCTTTGATAGAAACACCATATATTTT,CAWSRSFDRNTIYF
NA,14,TRBV12-3/TRBV12-4,TRBD1,TRBJ2-2,TGTGCCAGCAGCGACAGGGTGTACACCGGGGAGCTGTTTTTT,CASSDRVYTGELFF
NA,15,TRBV5-1,TRBD1,TRBJ2-5,TGCGCCAGCAGCAATGGACAGGGGGAAGTTGAGACCCAGTACTTC,CASSNGQGEVETQYF
NA,14,TRBV12-5,TRBD2,TRBJ2-1,TGTGCTAGTGGTAATAGCGGGGGGCGCAATGAGCAGTTCTTC,CASGNSGGRNEQFF
NA,15,TRBV2,NA,TRBJ2-3,TGTGCCAGCAGTGTATCTAGTCCGCTCACAGATACGCAGTATTTT,CASSVSSPLTDTQYF
NA,16,TRBV7-9,NA,TRBJ2-6,TGTGCCAGCAGCTTAAAGAGGGCTACTGGGGCCAACGTCCTGACTTTC,CASSLKRATGANVLTF
NA,16,TRBV20-1,TRBD2,TRBJ2-1,TGCAGTGCTAGAGATGGGGGGGGTGGCTCCTACAATGAGCAGTTCTTC,CSARDGGGGSYNEQFF
NA,12,TRBV27,NA,TRBJ2-5,TGTGCCAGCAATAAGATAGCAGAGACCCAGTACTTC,CASNKIAETQYF
NA,10,TRBV28,NA,TRBJ2-1,TGTGCCAGCAGTGGGGATGAGCAGTTCTTC,CASSGDEQFF
NA,12,TRBV3-1,NA,TRBJ2-1,TGTGCCAGCAGCCAATCTTCGGGGGAGCAGTTCTTC,CASSQSSGEQFF
NA,13,TRBV30,NA,TRBJ2-7,TGTGCCTGGAGTGTAGCGGTCCTGTACGAGCAGTACTTC,CAWSVAVLYEQYF
NA,16,TRBV6-2/TRBV6-3,TRBD2,TRBJ2-5,TGTGCCAGCAGTTACCAGACTAGCGGGGACCGGCGGGCCCAGTACTTC,CASSYQTSGDRRAQYF
NA,15,TRBV4-3,NA,TRBJ2-3,TGCGCCAGCAGCCAGATGGGGGCCAGCACAGATACGCAGTATTTT,CASSQMGASTDTQYF
NA,12,TRBV6-1,NA,TRBJ1-2,TGTGCCAGCACCCCGGGGGACTATGGCTACACCTTC,CASTPGDYGYTF
NA,14,TRBV27,NA,TRBJ1-1,TGTGCCAGCAGCGTCCGGGAGGGGCACACTGAAGCTTTCTTT,CASSVREGHTEAFF
once,15,TRBV4-1,NA,TRBJ1-2,TGCGCCAGCAGCCAAGATATCGGGAGGAACTATGGCTACACCTTC,CASSQDIGRNYGYTF
NA,16,TRBV30,NA,TRBJ2-5,TGTGCCTGGAGTGTCCTCCTTACTGGGTACCAAGAGACCCAGTACTTC,CAWSVLLTGYQETQYF
NA,15,TRBV7-8,NA,TRBJ1-6,TGTGCCAGCAGCCCCGGGACTCACTATAATTCACCCCTCCACTTT,CASSPGTHYNSPLHF
NA,13,TRBV30,NA,TRBJ1-6,TGTGCCTGGAGTGCCGACACCCAATTCTCCCTCCACTTT,CAWSADTQFSLHF
NA,14,TRBV25-1,TRBD2,TRBJ2-3,TGTGCCAGCAGTAGGACTAGCGGGGGATATACGCAGTATTTT,CASSRTSGGYTQYF
once,16,TRBV6-1,TRBD1,TRBJ2-4,TGTGCCAGCAGTCCTAGGACAGGGGGCACTGTGGACATTCAGTACTTC,CASSPRTGGTVDIQYF
NA,13,TRBV14,TRBD2,TRBJ2-1,TGTGCCAGCAGCCAGTGGCTAGCGGGGGAGCAGTTCTTC,CASSQWLAGEQFF
NA,16,TRBV12-3/TRBV12-4,NA,TRBJ2-6,TGTGCCAGCACTTTACTCCAGAGCTCTGGGGCCAACGTCCTGACTTTC,CASTLLQSSGANVLTF
NA,16,TRBV7-8,TRBD1,TRBJ1-2,TGTGCCAGCAGCTCGACAGGGATCGCCACGGGCGCTGGCTACACCTTC,CASSSTGIATGAGYTF
NA,14,TRBV6-5,TRBD1,TRBJ2-1,TGTGCCAGCAGCCGGGGGACAGGAGACAATGAGCAGTTCTTC,CASSRGTGDNEQFF
once,12,TRBV30,NA,TRBJ2-7,TGTGCCTGGAGTCCTTCCAACTACGAGCAGTACTTC,CAWSPSNYEQYF
NA,14,TRBV20-1,TRBD2,TRBJ2-5,TGCAGTGCTGGTTTTCCGGGGGGCCAAGAGACCCAGTACTTC,CSAGFPGGQETQYF
NA,15,TRBV4-1,TRBD1,TRBJ2-2,TGCGCCAGCAGCCCCCCGGGACAGGGCACCGGGGAGCTGTTTTTT,CASSPPGQGTGELFF
NA,13,TRBV12-3/TRBV12-4,NA,TRBJ1-2,TGTGCCAGCAGTTTCCCAGGGGTCGGCGGCTACACCTTC,CASSFPGVGGYTF
once,14,TRBV11-2,NA,TRBJ2-3,TGTGCCAGCAGCCCCCTTCTGTCGTCAGATACGCAGTATTTT,CASSPLLSSDTQYF
NA,18,TRBV20-1,NA,TRBJ2-5,TGCAGTGCTAGAGATGGTGGGGGGACCAGGATACTCCAAGAGACCCAGTACTTC,CSARDGGGTRILQETQYF
NA,14,TRBV28,NA,TRBJ2-1,TGTGCCAGCAGGAGGGGGGACAGATACAATGAGCAGTTCTTC,CASRRGDRYNEQFF
once,13,TRBV20-1,TRBD1,TRBJ2-7,TGCAGTGCCGAAGGGACAGTGGATTCCGAGCAGTACTTC,CSAEGTVDSEQYF
NA,14,TRBV12-3/TRBV12-4,NA,TRBJ1-1,TGTGCCAGCAGCTCGGGACAAATGAACACTGAAGCTTTCTTT,CASSSGQMNTEAFF
NA,15,TRBV28,TRBD1,TRBJ2-7,TGTGCCAGCAACCCGGCAGACAGGGGGGGATACGAGCAGTACTTC,CASNPADRGGYEQYF
NA,13,TRBV15,NA,TRBJ2-5,TGTGCCACCAGCAGAGATTCCGTGGAGACCCAGTACTTC,CATSRDSVETQYF
NA,16,TRBV4-1,NA,TRBJ2-5,TGCGCCAGCAGCCAAGATCATTTAGGTGGACAAGAGACCCAGTACTTC,CASSQDHLGGQETQYF
NA,14,TRBV5-6,NA,TRBJ1-2,TGTGCCAGCAGCTTTCGGGGTCTAAACTATGGCTACACCTTC,CASSFRGLNYGYTF
NA,13,TRBV7-2,NA,TRBJ2-4,TGTGCCAGCAGCTTAGGCGCGGGGAACATTCAGTACTTC,CASSLGAGNIQYF
NA,13,TRBV27,NA,TRBJ2-3,TGTGCCAGCAGTTCCGACACGGCAGATACGCAGTATTTT,CASSSDTADTQYF
NA,16,TRBV3-1,TRBD2,TRBJ2-3,TGTGCCAGCAGCCAAGTCAGACTAGCGGGGGGGAGTACGCAGTATTTT,CASSQVRLAGGSTQYF
NA,11,TRBV5-1,NA,TRBJ2-7,TGCGCCAGCAGAGGGTCTTACGAGCAGTACTTC,CASRGSYEQYF
NA,13,TRBV11-2,NA,TRBJ1-1,TGTGCCAGCAGCTTACAGGACATTGCTGAAGCTTTCTTT,CASSLQDIAEAFF
NA,13,TRBV29-1,TRBD1,TRBJ2-7,TGCAGCGTTGCAGGGGGCGAAACCTACGAGCAGTACTTC,CSVAGGETYEQYF